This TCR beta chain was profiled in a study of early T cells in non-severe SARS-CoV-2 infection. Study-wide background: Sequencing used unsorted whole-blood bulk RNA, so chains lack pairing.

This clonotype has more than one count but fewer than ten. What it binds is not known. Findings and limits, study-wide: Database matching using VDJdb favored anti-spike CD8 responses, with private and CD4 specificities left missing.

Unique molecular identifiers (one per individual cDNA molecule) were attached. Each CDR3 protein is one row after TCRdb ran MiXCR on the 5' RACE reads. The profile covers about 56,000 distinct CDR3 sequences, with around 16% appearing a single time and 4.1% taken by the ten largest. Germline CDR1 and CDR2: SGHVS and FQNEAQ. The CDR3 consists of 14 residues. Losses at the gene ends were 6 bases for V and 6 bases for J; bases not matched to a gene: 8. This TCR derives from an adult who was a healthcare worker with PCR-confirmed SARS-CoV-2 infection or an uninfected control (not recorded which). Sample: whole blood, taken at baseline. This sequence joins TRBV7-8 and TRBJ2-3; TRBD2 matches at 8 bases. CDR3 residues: CASSNSGGSDTQYF. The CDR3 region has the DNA TGTGCCAGCAGTAACAGCGGGGGTAGCGATACGCAGTATTTT. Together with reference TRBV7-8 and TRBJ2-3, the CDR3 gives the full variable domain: GAGVSQSPRYKVAKRGQDVALRCDPISGHVSLFWYQQALGQGPEFLTYFQNEAQLDKSGLPSDRFFAERPEGSVSTLKIQRTQQEDSAVYLCASSNSGGSDTQYFGPGTRLTVL.